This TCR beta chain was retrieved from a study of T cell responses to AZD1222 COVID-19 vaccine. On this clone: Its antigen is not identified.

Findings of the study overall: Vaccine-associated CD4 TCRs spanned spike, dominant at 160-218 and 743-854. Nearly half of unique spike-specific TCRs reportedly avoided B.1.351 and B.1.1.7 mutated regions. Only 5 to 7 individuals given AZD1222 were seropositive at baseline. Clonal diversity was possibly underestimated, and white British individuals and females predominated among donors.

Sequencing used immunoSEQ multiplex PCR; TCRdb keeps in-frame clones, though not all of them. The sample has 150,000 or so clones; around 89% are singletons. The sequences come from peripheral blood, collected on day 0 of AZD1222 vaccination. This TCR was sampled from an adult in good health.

CDR3 in DNA: TGTGCCAGCCGTGACGGGCCTAACCCTAACTATGGCTACACCTTC. Its translation is CASRDGPNPNYGYTF. The rearrangement uses TRBV19 and TRBJ1-2; no firm D call. The V and J ends lost 9 bases and 0 bases respectively, with 17 bases between them. This CDR3 comprises 15 residues. Looked up from germline, CDR1 is LNHDA and CDR2 is SQIVND (reference sequence).